One sample yielded the 2 T cell receptor beta chains listed below, sequenced in a study of T-cell memory formation after mild COVID-19. TCRdb fed the 5' RACE reads into MiXCR, producing one record per CDR3 protein. The top ten hold approximately 3.3% of the sample, which has some 180,000 distinct CDR3 sequences, roughly 13% seen once. Sample: PBMCs or a T cell subset sorted from them (not recorded which). These TCRs come from a young man who had mild COVID-19 (a few samples of this study predate the infection). Cell type and time point are not known.

The V call is TRBV6-5, the J call TRBJ2-7; D assignment may be TRBD1 or TRBD2 (5 bases each). Per the germline V gene, CDR1 is MNHEY and CDR2 is SVGAGI. V shed 8 bases and J shed 9 bases, with 20 bases lying between them. The CDR3 loop spans 13 amino acids. In DNA, the CDR3 is TGTGCCAGCCGGGGCCGGGACGGCGGGCGGCAGTACTTC. It encodes CASRGRDGGRQYF.

This clonotype was observed a handful of times. The genes are TRBV7-9 and TRBJ2-3; D unresolved. Trimming stripped 5 bases from V and 3 bases from J, with 9 bases between. The CDR3 runs 13 residues. The germline CDR1 and CDR2 sequences are SEHNR and FQNEAQ (reference sequence). The DNA for the CDR3 is TGTGCCAGCAGCCACCCTGGGACAGATACGCAGTATTTT. Protein: CASSHPGTDTQYF.